This entry features one T cell receptor beta chain sequence. The antigen remains unidentified. The data were obtained in a study of tumor-infiltrating lymphocytes in glioblastoma multiforme. General study findings and limits: The T cells in this sample were not sorted into functional subsets. Just one glioblastoma patient contributed to the TCR-mutation comparison.

Multiple V-beta primers and a C-beta primer amplified TCRB from RNA. These TCRB libraries lack any described unique molecular identifiers. One entry per CDR3 protein results from TCRdb running MiXCR on the multiplex PCR reads. The table records approximately 20,000 distinct CDR3 sequences, approximately 70% of them present only once. The germline V gene encodes CDR1 SQVTM and CDR2 ANQGSEA. The ends lost 4 bases at V and 5 bases at J; junction bases unmatched: 8. The CDR3 has 16 amino acids. Sequencing was carried out using peripheral blood. The receptor's source is a male donor with glioblastoma. The V gene is TRBV29-1, the J gene TRBJ2-7; 16 bases align to TRBD2. CDR3 coding DNA: TGCAGCGTTGTTGGGACTAGCGGGGGGGCGAGGGACGAGCAGTACTTC. It yields the protein CSVVGTSGGARDEQYF.